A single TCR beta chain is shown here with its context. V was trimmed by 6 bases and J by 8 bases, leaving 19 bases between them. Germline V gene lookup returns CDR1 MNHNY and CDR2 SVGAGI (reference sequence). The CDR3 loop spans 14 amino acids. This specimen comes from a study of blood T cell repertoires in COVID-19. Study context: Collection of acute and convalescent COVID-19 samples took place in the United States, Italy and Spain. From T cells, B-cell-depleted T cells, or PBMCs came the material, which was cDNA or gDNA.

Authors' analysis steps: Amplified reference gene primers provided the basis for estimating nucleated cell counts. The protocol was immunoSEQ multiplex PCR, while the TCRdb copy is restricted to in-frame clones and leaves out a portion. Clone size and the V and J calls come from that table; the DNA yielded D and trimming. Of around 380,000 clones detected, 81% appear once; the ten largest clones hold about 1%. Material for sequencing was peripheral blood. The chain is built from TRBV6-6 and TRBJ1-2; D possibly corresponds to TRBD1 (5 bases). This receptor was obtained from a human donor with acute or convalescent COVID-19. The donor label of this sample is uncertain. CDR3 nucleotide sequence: TGTGCCAGCAGCCCGGAGGGGAAGGCGATCGGCTACACCTTC. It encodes CASSPEGKAIGYTF.